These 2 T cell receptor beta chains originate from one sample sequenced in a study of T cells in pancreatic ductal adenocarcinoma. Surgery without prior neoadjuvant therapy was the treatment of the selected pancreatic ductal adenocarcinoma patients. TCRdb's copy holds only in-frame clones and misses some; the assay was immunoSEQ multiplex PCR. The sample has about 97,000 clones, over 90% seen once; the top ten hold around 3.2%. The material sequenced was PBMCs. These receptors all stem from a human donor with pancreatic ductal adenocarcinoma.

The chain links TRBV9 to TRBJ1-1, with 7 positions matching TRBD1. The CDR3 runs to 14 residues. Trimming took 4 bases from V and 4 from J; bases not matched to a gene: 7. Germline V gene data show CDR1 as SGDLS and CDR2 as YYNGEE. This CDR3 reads CASSQTQGGTEAFF. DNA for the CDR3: TGTGCCAGCAGCCAAACCCAGGGGGGCACTGAAGCTTTCTTT.

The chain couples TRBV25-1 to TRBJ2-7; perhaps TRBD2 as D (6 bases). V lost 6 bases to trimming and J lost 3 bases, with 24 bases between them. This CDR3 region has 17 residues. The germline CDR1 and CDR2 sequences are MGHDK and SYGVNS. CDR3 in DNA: TGTGCCAGCAGATTCCCGTGGGGGGAGGTCAACCTCTACGAGCAGTACTTC. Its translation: CASRFPWGEVNLYEQYF.